The clone carrying this T cell receptor (beta chain) occurred once. What it recognizes is unknown. These data originate in a study of cytomegalovirus exposure and HLA in healthy donors. Overall study findings and caveats: The listing of 160 or so TCR beta chains classed them as cytomegalovirus-associated. Sequencing likely caused a cluster of highly shared sequence variants. HLA allele associations emerged for roughly 17,000 TCR beta sequences in a later analysis, at 0.05 false discovery rate. The study dropped some indistinguishable V segments, TRBV6-2 and TRBV6-3 among them.

The PCR had 60 Vbeta and 13 Jbeta primers. Libraries were prepared by immunoSEQ multiplex PCR; TCRdb keeps only in-frame clonotypes and omits some of them. The table lists more than 100,000 clones, around 77% of them singletons. V was pared by 3 bases and J by 5 bases, with 6 bases of the junction left unmatched. The CDR3 runs 15 residues. CDR1 is SGDLS and CDR2 is YYNGEE in the germline V gene. The chain links TRBV9 to TRBJ2-7; 12 bases are a match to TRBD2. The sequence was obtained from a woman aged 60 to 75 in good health and CMV-seronegative. Sequencing was carried out using PBMCs. The CDR3 reads CASSAGLAGFNEQYF. DNA of the CDR3: TGTGCCAGCAGCGCGGGACTAGCGGGTTTCAACGAGCAGTACTTC.